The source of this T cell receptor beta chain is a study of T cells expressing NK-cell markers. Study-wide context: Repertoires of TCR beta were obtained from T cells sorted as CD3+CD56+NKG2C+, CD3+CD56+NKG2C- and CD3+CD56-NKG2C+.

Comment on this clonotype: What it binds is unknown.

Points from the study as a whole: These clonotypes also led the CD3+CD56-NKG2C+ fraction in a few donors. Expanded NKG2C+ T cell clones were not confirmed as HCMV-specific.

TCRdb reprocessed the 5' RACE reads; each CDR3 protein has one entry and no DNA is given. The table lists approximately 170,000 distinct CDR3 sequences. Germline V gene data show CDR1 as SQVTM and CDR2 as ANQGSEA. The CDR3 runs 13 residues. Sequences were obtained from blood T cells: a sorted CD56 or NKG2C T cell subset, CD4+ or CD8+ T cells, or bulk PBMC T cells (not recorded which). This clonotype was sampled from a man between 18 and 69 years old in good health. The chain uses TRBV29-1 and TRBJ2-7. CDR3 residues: CSVVQVNGHEQYF.